This T cell receptor beta chain was identified in a study of cytomegalovirus exposure and HLA in healthy donors. Whole-study context: HLA-typed donors contributed around 85 million unique TCRs, which were held in an early data release.

General study points: Some V segments, TRBV6-2 and TRBV6-3 among them, were indistinguishable and were therefore excluded. Later analysis showed TCR association rates varying by HLA locus, highest for DRB1 and lowest for HLA-C. Roughly uniform depth of sequencing across donors was assumed in presence/absence analyses.

As for this clone: Its specificity is unknown.

Primers: 60 Vbeta forward and 13 Jbeta reverse. TCRdb keeps only in-frame clones here, not all; method: immunoSEQ multiplex PCR. The table lists some 150,000 clones, around four fifths of them singletons, with over 0.95% in the top ten. Trimming at V came to 1 base and at J to 10 bases, leaving 11 bases not matched to a gene. The CDR3 loop spans 16 amino acids. Per germline, CDR1 SGHTA and CDR2 FQGNSA. Sequenced sample: PBMCs. The genes are TRBV7-2 and TRBJ1-5, with 9 bases identical to TRBD1. The TCR was taken from a woman in her fifties or sixties in good health and CMV-seronegative. The DNA of the CDR3 is TGTGCCAGCAGCTTAGATTCTGGGACAGGGCCTGTCCCCCAGCATTTT. Its protein product is CASSLDSGTGPVPQHF.